Listed here are 13 T cell receptor beta chains from one sample, sequenced in a study of blood T cells in healthy people across ages. Then a second PCR, running about 7 to 11 cycles, was carried out with a sample-barcoded 5' primer and a J-beta primer mix. One entry per CDR3 protein, called by TCRdb with MiXCR from the 5' RACE reads. This repertoire shows about 810,000 distinct CDR3 sequences, roughly 40% found once; its top ten account for 10% to 15%. The sample taken for sequencing was blood. The receptors stem from a man aged 18-30 years in good health.

This clonotype has only a few counts. In nucleotides, the CDR3 is TGCAGTGCTAGTTACGGGTGGGGCACTGAAGCTTTCTTT. Protein product: CSASYGWGTEAFF. The chain couples TRBV20-1 to TRBJ1-1; D unclear. The CDR3 loop spans 13 amino acids. CDR1 DFQATT and CDR2 SNEGSKA come from the germline V gene (reference sequence). Trimming removed 3 bases at V and 4 bases at J, with 12 bases between.

This clonotype was recorded a few times. The chain uses TRBV20-1 and TRBJ1-2; a possible D gene is TRBD1 (5 bases). V lost 6 bases and J 2 bases, leaving 19 bases between the germline ends. This CDR3 region has 15 residues. CDR1 is DFQATT and CDR2 is SNEGSKA in the germline V gene (reference sequence). The CDR3 here is CSAWEEGTVNYGYTF. The CDR3 bases are TGCAGTGCGTGGGAGGAAGGGACGGTAAACTATGGCTACACCTTC.

This clonotype was recorded at least ten times. This rearrangement joins TRBV12-3 or TRBV12-4 to TRBJ2-3; D may match TRBD1 or TRBD2 (5 bases each). Trimming shortened V by 3 bases and J by 2 bases, and 9 bases separated the two germline ends. This CDR3 spans 14 amino acids. CDR3 in amino acids: CASSFRGFTDTQYF. CDR3 in DNA: TGTGCCAGCAGTTTCCGGGGCTTCACAGATACGCAGTATTTT.

The table lists this clonotype with many counts. The chain recombines TRBV12-3 or TRBV12-4 with TRBJ2-1, with a tentative D call TRBD1 (6 bases). Trimming removed 6 bases from V and 15 bases from J, with 18 bases in between. The CDR3 runs 12 residues. The CDR3 region has the DNA TGTGCCAGCAGCCCCGGCCCAGGGGTTCGGTTCTTC. Protein product: CASSPGPGVRFF.

This clonotype has more than one count but fewer than ten. This sequence joins TRBV5-1 and TRBJ1-1, with D hard to call. Trimming took off 2 bases at V and 1 base at J, with 12 bases between the two ends. CDR1 and CDR2 from the germline V gene are SGHRS and YFSETQ. The CDR3 runs 15 residues. CDR3 region: CASSLVGLPNTEAFF. Written as DNA, the CDR3 is TGCGCCAGCAGCTTAGTGGGCCTCCCGAACACTGAAGCTTTCTTT.

This clonotype was recorded a few times. A much larger clone differs from this one at a single base, so this may be a read error. The J gene is TRBJ2-1, the V gene TRBV12-3 or TRBV12-4, with 11 positions matching TRBD1. The CDR3 spans 13 residues. The CDR3 spells CASSRDRGNERFF. The CDR3 DNA is TGTGCCAGCAGTCGGGACAGGGGGAATGAGCGGTTCTTC.

The count of this clonotype is one. The chain links TRBV12-3 or TRBV12-4 to TRBJ2-5; 11 nucleotides agree with TRBD2. After removal of 8 bases from V and 11 bases from J, the junction contained 16 bases not matched to a gene. The CDR3 covers 15 residues. CDR3 bases: TGTGCCAGCGGGCTTGGACTAGCGGGCTACAATGAGCAGTACTTC. This gives the protein CASGLGLAGYNEQYF.

The rearrangement joins TRBV6-2 or TRBV6-3 to TRBJ2-3, with D hard to call. Germline V gives CDR1 MNHEY, CDR2 SVGEGT. The CDR3 is 14 amino acids. Between the trimmed V and J ends, which lost 0 bases and 4 bases, there was a span of 8 bases. In nucleotides, the CDR3 is TGTGCCAGCAGTTACTCGACCTCCCCAGATACGCAGTATTTT. Translating gives CASSYSTSPDTQYF.

This clonotype appeared a few times. The CDR3 region is CSVELENEQYF. The CDR3 nucleotides read TGCAGCGTTGAACTGGAGAATGAGCAGTACTTC. The rearrangement joins TRBV29-1 to TRBJ2-7; D remains unclear. There are 11 residues in the CDR3. The V gene lost 2 bases and the J gene lost 7 bases, with 9 bases spanning the gap. CDR1 is SQVTM, CDR2 ANQGSEA, per germline.

Comments on this clonotype: Germline and junction disagree at one end, which may indicate a read error. The rearrangement links TRBV5-6 to TRBJ2-1, with a possible D match to TRBD1 (5 bases). In germline, CDR1 is SGHDT, CDR2 YYEEEE. This CDR3 contains 13 residues. This CDR3 reads CASNNWGYNEQFF. The CDR3 DNA follows: TGTGCCAGCAACAACTGGGGCTACAATGAGCAGTTCTTT.

This clonotype occurred a few times. The chain has TRBV3-1 and TRBJ2-5; TRBD1 matches at 7 bases. Germline lookup yields CDR1 LGHDT and CDR2 YNNKEL (reference sequence). CDR3 length: 16 amino acids. Trimming took 3 bases from V and 5 from J; bases not matched to a gene: 12. The CDR3 reads CASSQIGQERRETQYF. The CDR3 DNA reads as TGTGCCAGCAGCCAGATCGGACAGGAGCGGCGGGAGACCCAGTACTTC.

The rearrangement links TRBV4-1 to TRBJ1-4; no clear D gene. With 0 bases removed from V and 6 bases from J, the gap between germline ends came to 11 bases. This CDR3 contains 15 residues. The germline gives CDR1 MGHRA, CDR2 YSYEKL. The CDR3 nucleotides are TGCGCCAGCAGCCAAGATCCCGGGTTATATGAAAAACTGTTTTTT. It translates to CASSQDPGLYEKLFF.

The rearrangement uses TRBV7-2 and TRBJ2-1; TRBD2 agrees at 9 bases. Germline V gives CDR1 SGHTA, CDR2 FQGNSA. After removal of 0 bases from V and 4 bases from J, the junction contained 10 bases not matched to a gene. The CDR3 covers 18 residues. CDR3 loop: CTSSLASPSGAVYNEQFF. For the CDR3, the DNA is TGTACCAGCAGCTTAGCGTCTCCTAGCGGGGCCGTATACAATGAGCAGTTCTTC.